The entry below describes one TCR beta chain. Its antigen has not been determined. No much larger clonotype is one base removed from it; base qualities were not supplied. The germline V gene yields SGHRS for CDR1 and YFSETQ for CDR2. Reading from cysteine to phenylalanine, the CDR3 counts 15 amino acids. The only DNA kept is the CDR3, 45 bases in frame from the first base. Trimmed from V: 4 bases; trimmed from J: 4 bases; junction bases lacking a gene match: 8. The data are from a study of radiotherapy plus CTLA-4 blockade in lung cancer (dated by TCRdb to between 2018 and 2020). At the level of the whole study: Objective responses occurred in about 20% of enrolled patients, and approximately 34% achieved disease control.

Preparation of the library involved the immunoSEQ multiplex PCR assay. Entries here come from immuneACCESS through TCRdb and include only in-frame sequences with V and J called. Some clones fail to appear in such tables; in the studies checked, an unresolved V gene covers under half of the shortfall, and the cause of the remainder is unknown. The sample records some 12,000 clones, approximately 79% of which are singletons. Of the sample, 25% to 30% falls within the top ten clones. Findings and caveats that apply to the study as a whole: Increased serum interferon-beta after radiation, together with early dynamic changes in blood T cell clones, were reported to be the strongest predictors of response. After treatment with radiotherapy and ipilimumab, TCR clones that originated in tumors expanded in peripheral blood.

In this study, focal radiation therapy paired with CTLA-4 blockade (ipilimumab) was tested in patients who had chemo-refractory metastatic non-small-cell lung cancer. This specimen consisted of peripheral blood, obtained from a patient treated with radiotherapy plus ipilimumab. This chain joins TRBV5-1 to TRBJ1-5; TRBD1 lines up with 7 middle nucleotides. The sequence was collected from a human donor with non-small cell lung cancer that progressed on radiotherapy plus ipilimumab. The nucleotide sequence is TGCGCCAGCAGCCGGACAGGAACCAATAATCAGCCCCAGCATTTT. This is translated as CASSRTGTNNQPQHF.